Sequencing of this TCR beta chain was carried out in a study of monozygotic twins with inflammatory bowel disease. Regarding this clonotype: What it binds is unknown.

Investigators made cDNA in eight separate reactions per sample. TCRdb reprocessed the 5' RACE reads and stores each CDR3 protein as one record, lacking DNA. This sample's table has about 380,000 distinct CDR3 sequences. In germline, CDR1 is SGHTA, CDR2 FQGNSA. The CDR3 runs 16 residues. The study, taken as a whole, reports: Patient-to-patient differences in immunosuppressive treatment may have added variability to the repertoires. IBD patients had lower TCRbeta diversity (inverse Simpson) than healthy co-twins. Fewer shared clonotypes with others were found in IBD patients than in healthy twins, especially with disease activity.

The gene calls are TRBV7-2 and TRBJ1-3; TCRdb reports TRBD1, a call that lacks DNA to check it against. Sample: blood. This sequence originates from a human donor with ulcerative colitis or Crohn's disease, or a healthy co-twin of an affected twin (not recorded which). CDR3 in amino acids: CASSLRGGDSGNTIYF.